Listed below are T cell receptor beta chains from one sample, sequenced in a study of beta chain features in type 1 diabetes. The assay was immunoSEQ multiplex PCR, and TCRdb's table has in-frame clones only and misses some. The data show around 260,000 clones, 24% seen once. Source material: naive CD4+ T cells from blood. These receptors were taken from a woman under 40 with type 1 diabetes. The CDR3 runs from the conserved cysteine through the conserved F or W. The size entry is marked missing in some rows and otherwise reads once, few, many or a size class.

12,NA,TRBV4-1,CASSSPGDTQYF
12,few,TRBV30,CAWSLDRAEQYF
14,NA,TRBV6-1,CASSELRTAAEQYF
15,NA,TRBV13,CASSLGLAGGGEQFF
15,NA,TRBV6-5,CASSYSKAGRETQYF
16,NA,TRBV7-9,CASSLGLAGEGDTQYF
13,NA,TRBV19,CASRTMRNQPQHF
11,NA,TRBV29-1,CSVHSGETQYF
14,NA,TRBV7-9,CASSPRTVNTEAFF
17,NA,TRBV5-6,CASSHLTGGAPYNEQFF
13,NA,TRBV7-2,CASSLSGQETQYF
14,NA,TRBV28,CASSSGQGDTEAFF
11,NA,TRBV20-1,CSARDSYEQYF
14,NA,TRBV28,CASRHQATNEKLFF
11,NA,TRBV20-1,CSARSQNEQYF
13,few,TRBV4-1,CASSTRQYYEQYF
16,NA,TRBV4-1,CASSQGDSGIAYEQYF
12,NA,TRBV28,CASSLDYYEQYF
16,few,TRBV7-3,CASSVLAGANTDTQYF
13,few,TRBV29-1,CSVGGLAGYEQYF
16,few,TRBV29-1,CSPGALAEIQRYEQYF
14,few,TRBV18,CASSPRGSYNEQFF
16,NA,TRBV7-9,CASSIRPISRVTEAFF